Reported below is one T cell receptor beta chain. Its antigen is still unknown. Trimming removed 2 bases from V and 10 bases from J, with 12 bases in between. Germline CDR1 and CDR2: DFQATT and SNEGSKA (reference sequence). There are 12 residues in the CDR3. The sample originates from a study of T cells in Graves' hyperthyroidism and ophthalmopathy. The study's findings and limits: Most thyroid-expanded clonotypes above 0.001 were also found in blood.

Using RNA transcripts as the source, TCR beta CDR3 regions were amplified. A first-round RT-PCR of the TCR CDR3 used the HTBI primer set. MiXCR, applied by TCRdb to the multiplex PCR reads, yields one record per CDR3 protein. This sample has about 500,000 distinct CDR3 sequences; about a sixth occur once, and the top ten carry around 18%. Diagnoses rested on clinical symptoms, serum thyroxine and TRAb, thyroid ultrasound and orbital computed tomography. The material sequenced was blood. The sequence was obtained from a woman aged 18-30 years with Graves' hyperthyroidism. V is TRBV20-1 and J is TRBJ2-1, with no clear D. DNA for the CDR3: TGCAGTGCTAGACCCACTGGGCCAGAGCAGTTCTTC. Encoded protein: CSARPTGPEQFF.